The rows below give T cell receptor beta chains drawn from one sample of a study of blood T cell repertoires in COVID-19. Repertoires were generated with immunoSEQ multiplex PCR, while TCRdb's copy carries only in-frame clones and drops some. The sample holds 200,000 to 300,000 clones, roughly nine tenths seen once. The material sequenced was peripheral blood. The receptors were sampled from a man between 60 and 75 years old with acute or convalescent COVID-19. CDR3s include the opening cysteine and the closing phenylalanine or tryptophan. The D gene is left open where the match is weak. For some rows the clone size is stated as once, few or many, or as a class when expanded; others skip it.

v_call	clone_size	cdr3_length	j_call	d_call	cdr3_nt	cdr3_aa
TRBV12-5	.	12	TRBJ2-7	.	TGTGCTAGTGGAACTACCAAATACGAGCAGTACTTC	CASGTTKYEQYF
TRBV7-3	.	14	TRBJ2-3	TRBD2	TGTGCCAGCAGCTTAAGCGGGGGGACAGATACGCAGTATTTT	CASSLSGGTDTQYF
TRBV5-1	.	16	TRBJ1-2	.	TGCGCCAGCAGCTCCGATTCCGGGACAACTAACTATGGCTACACCTTC	CASSSDSGTTNYGYTF
TRBV3-1/TRBV3-2	.	14	TRBJ2-1	.	TGTGCCAGCAGCCCCCGCCCCAGCTACAATGAGCAGTTCTTC	CASSPRPSYNEQFF
TRBV6-2/TRBV6-3	.	15	TRBJ2-7	.	TGTGCCAGCAGCCGGCGGTTCGGACTCTCCTACGAGCAGTACTTC	CASSRRFGLSYEQYF
TRBV6-5	.	15	TRBJ2-3	TRBD2	TGTGCCAGCACCAACACGGGGGGGAGCACAGATACGCAGTATTTT	CASTNTGGSTDTQYF
TRBV5-4	.	15	TRBJ2-1	TRBD1	TGTGCCAGCAGCCATCGGACAGGGGAGGTCAATGAGCAGTTCTTC	CASSHRTGEVNEQFF
TRBV6-2/TRBV6-3	.	16	TRBJ2-7	.	TGTGCCAGCACCCCAAGGGGCGCCCGCGAGTCCTACGAGCAGTACTTC	CASTPRGARESYEQYF
TRBV19	few	14	TRBJ1-5	TRBD1	TGTGCCAGTAACTACCGACAGGGCGGCCAGCCCCAGCATTTT	CASNYRQGGQPQHF
TRBV5-6	.	14	TRBJ2-7	.	TGTGCCAGCAGCTTGGATGGAGCCTCCTACGAGCAGTACTTC	CASSLDGASYEQYF
TRBV5-1	.	14	TRBJ2-2	.	TGCGCCAGCAATACGGCTAGTGGGACCGGGGAGCTGTTTTTT	CASNTASGTGELFF
TRBV6-5	.	15	TRBJ1-1	.	TGTGCCAGCAGTTACTCTGGGGCGGTGAACACTGAAGCTTTCTTT	CASSYSGAVNTEAFF